This entry describes one TCR beta chain. Its antigen remains unidentified. The data are from a study of T cell repertoires in breast cancer. Study overall: Healthy donors' blood served as controls for breast cancer tumor, lymph node and blood samples.

V was clipped by 5 bases and J by 5 bases; unmatched bases: 7. The CDR3 totals 14 residues. A second nested PCR with blocking oligonucleotides suppressed unpaired genes. TCRdb used MiXCR to reprocess the emulsion pairing reads, holding one entry per CDR3 protein. The profile shows about 40,000 distinct CDR3 sequences, 45% of them singletons. An expanded emulsion RT-PCR with primers for all TCR V genes paired CD8+ T cell chains. Study-level points and caveats: TRBV7 predominated among shared TCRs, possibly a bias from eight TRBV7 primers.

This chain connects TRBV12-3 or TRBV12-4 to TRBJ2-5; 8 bases agree with TRBD1. The TCR comes from a pool of human donors with breast cancer or a healthy control (not recorded which). Material for sequencing was CD8+ T cells. CDR3 sequence reads: CASSTTGGHETQYF. In nucleotides, the CDR3 is TGTGCCAGCAGTACCACAGGGGGGCACGAGACCCAGTACTTC.